This T cell receptor beta chain was obtained from a study of T-cell memory formation after mild COVID-19. Study information: TCR clusters were mostly donor specific.

TCRdb redid the calling of the 5' RACE reads with MiXCR, one entry per CDR3 protein. This sample has fewer than 95,000 distinct CDR3 sequences, with around an eighth found just once. Of note for this clonotype: Its cognate antigen is unknown.

Study results and caveats: Cross-reactive memory seemingly joined, as some responding clones were found in pre-infection memory. Clones which contracted sat mainly in CM and EM if CD4+, and in EMRA if CD8+. Day 15 to 85 contracting clones showed balanced CD4/CD8; day 15 to 37 expanders favored CD4+.

Per germline, CDR1 LGHNT and CDR2 FRNRAP. The trim removed 1 base at V and 5 bases at J, leaving 5 bases unmatched. This CDR3 has 15 amino acids. J is TRBJ2-1 and V is TRBV12-5, with 7 bases aligning to TRBD1. Input material: PBMCs or a T cell subset sorted from them (not recorded which). This clonotype was sampled from an adult woman who had mild COVID-19 (a few samples of this study predate the infection). Cell type and time point are not known. The CDR3: CASGLDRGVDNEQFF. In DNA, the CDR3 is TGTGCTAGTGGTTTGGACAGGGGAGTCGACAATGAGCAGTTCTTC.